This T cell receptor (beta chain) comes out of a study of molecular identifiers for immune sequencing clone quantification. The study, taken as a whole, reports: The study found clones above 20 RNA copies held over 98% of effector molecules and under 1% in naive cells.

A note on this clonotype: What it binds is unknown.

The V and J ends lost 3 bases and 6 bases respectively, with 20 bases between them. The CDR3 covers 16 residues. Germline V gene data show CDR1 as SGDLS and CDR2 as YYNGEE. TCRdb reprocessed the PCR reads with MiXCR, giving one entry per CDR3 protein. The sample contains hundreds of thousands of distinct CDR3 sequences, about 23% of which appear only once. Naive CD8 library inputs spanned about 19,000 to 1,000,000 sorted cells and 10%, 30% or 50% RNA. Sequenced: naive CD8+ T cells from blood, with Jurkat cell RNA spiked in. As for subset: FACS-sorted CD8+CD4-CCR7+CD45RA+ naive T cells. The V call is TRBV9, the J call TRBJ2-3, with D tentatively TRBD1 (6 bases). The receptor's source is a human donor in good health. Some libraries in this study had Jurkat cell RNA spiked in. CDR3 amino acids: CASSAIQGPGVDTQYF. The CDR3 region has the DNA TGTGCCAGCAGCGCCATTCAGGGGCCAGGGGTCGATACGCAGTATTTT.